This TCR beta chain was profiled in a study of technical replicates of blood from several donors. CDR3 length: 14 amino acids. Germline V gives CDR1 SGHNT, CDR2 YYREEE (reference sequence). V gave up 4 bases and J gave up 5 bases, with 15 bases separating them. In this sample, this clone turned up once. TCRdb keeps only in-frame clones here, not all; method: immunoSEQ multiplex PCR. Of over 55,000 clones in the sample, about 95% are singletons; the top ten hold 2.5% to 3.5%. The specimen was PBMCs. The rearrangement links TRBV5-4 to TRBJ1-2, with D possibly TRBD1 on 5 matching bases. The sequence was collected from a human donor in good health. Some clones in this sample may be carry-over from other donors' samples. The CDR3 sequence: CASSTQGGGYGYTF. The CDR3, as DNA: TGTGCCAGCAGCACCCAGGGTGGGGGGTATGGCTACACCTTC. The whole variable domain, remainder taken from reference TRBV5-4 and TRBJ1-2, is ETGVTQSPTHLIKTRGQQVTLRCSSQSGHNTVSWYQQALGQGPQFIFQYYREEENGRGNFPPRFSGLQFPNYSSELNVNALELDDSALYLCASSTQGGGYGYTFGSGTRLTVV.